A single sample is the source of the 10 T cell receptor beta chains below, sequenced in a study of T cells in Graves' hyperthyroidism and ophthalmopathy. TCR beta CDR3 sequences were amplified from RNA transcripts. During a first-round RT-PCR of the TCR CDR3, the HTBI primer set was used. MiXCR was run by TCRdb on the multiplex PCR reads, yielding one entry per CDR3 protein. The data hold 500,000 to 700,000 distinct CDR3 sequences, with roughly a sixth observed a single time. The specimen was blood. The receptors stem from a young woman with Graves' hyperthyroidism.

The V call is TRBV4-2, the J call TRBJ1-1; the D is unclear. Germline assignment: CDR1 LGHNA and CDR2 YNFKEQ. The CDR3 totals 15 residues. The V end was cut by 0 bases, the J end by 7 bases, with 15 bases between. CDR3 DNA sequence: TGTGCCAGCAGCCAAGAAGGCAGTACCCCAAGTGAAGCTTTCTTT. Encoded protein: CASSQEGSTPSEAFF.

This clonotype has ten or more counts. This chain joins TRBV3-1 and TRBJ2-1, with TRBD2 matching over 8 bases. Germline loops: CDR1 LGHDT, CDR2 YNNKEL (reference sequence). This CDR3 has 14 amino acids. The V gene end was trimmed by 4 bases and the J gene end by 9 bases; junction bases not matched to a gene: 8. CDR3 sequence reads: CASSPDPTSAEQFF. For the CDR3, the DNA is TGTGCCAGCAGCCCGGATCCGACTAGCGCTGAGCAGTTCTTC.

This chain connects TRBV20-1 to TRBJ2-7, with D possibly being TRBD1 (6 bases). This CDR3 has 13 amino acids. The germline V and J ends were trimmed by 7 bases and 0 bases, with 13 bases remaining between them. CDR1 and CDR2 from the germline V gene are DFQATT and SNEGSKA (reference sequence). CDR3 in amino acids: CSGSDRSSYEQYF. In DNA form, the CDR3 reads TGCAGTGGATCTGACAGGAGCTCCTACGAGCAGTACTTC.

This rearrangement joins TRBV14 to TRBJ2-3; TRBD1 aligns across 10 bases. Per germline, CDR1 SGHDN and CDR2 FVKESK. J lost 3 bases, V lost 6 bases, and 6 bases had no gene match. The CDR3 totals 15 residues. This CDR3 reads CASRNRDRGTDTQYF. The CDR3 DNA reads TGTGCCAGCAGGAACCGGGACAGGGGAACAGATACGCAGTATTTT.

This clonotype was seen a handful of times. The rearrangement uses TRBV4-3 and TRBJ1-5, with D perhaps TRBD1 (6 bases). Germline-derived CDR1 and CDR2 are LGHNA and YSLEER. Trimming pared 4 bases from V and 3 bases from J, leaving 16 bases between. The CDR3 runs 16 residues. The CDR3: CASSPEQQGYNQPQHF. DNA for the CDR3: TGCGCCAGCAGCCCCGAACAACAGGGATACAATCAGCCCCAGCATTTT.

A few counts support this clonotype. V usage is TRBV9 and J usage is TRBJ2-3, with 7 bases matching TRBD2. From germline, CDR1 is SGDLS and CDR2 YYNGEE. The CDR3 is 16 amino acids. V dropped 4 bases and J dropped 1; count of bases not matched to a gene: 9. In DNA, the CDR3 is TGTGCCAGCAGCCTAATCTCCACTAGCGGCACAGATACGCAGTATTTT. As protein: CASSLISTSGTDTQYF.

Ten or more counts support this clonotype. The chain couples TRBV11-1 to TRBJ2-3, with 9 bases identical to TRBD1. J lost 0 bases, V lost 4 bases, and 11 bases had no gene match. The CDR3 has 18 amino acids. The germline gives CDR1 SGHAT, CDR2 FQDESV (reference sequence). The CDR3 reads CASSSDLHRGRSTDTQYF. The CDR3 coding sequence is TGTGCCAGCAGCTCCGACCTACACAGGGGGCGAAGCACAGATACGCAGTATTTT.

The chain joins TRBV7-9 to TRBJ1-4; D unresolved. Germline CDR1 reads SEHNR; CDR2 reads FQNEAQ (reference sequence). The V end lost 2 bases, the J end lost 8 bases, and 3 bases lay between the germline ends. CDR3 length: 11 amino acids. The DNA for the CDR3 is TGTGCCAGCAGCTTACTCGAAAAACTGTTTTTT. Its protein is CASSLLEKLFF.

Many counts were recorded for this clonotype. This chain joins TRBV27 and TRBJ2-3, with 8 positions matching TRBD2. CDR3 length: 16 amino acids. V lost 4 bases to trimming and J lost 2 bases; unmatched junction nucleotides: 8. Germline lookup yields CDR1 MNHEY and CDR2 SMNVEV (reference sequence). CDR3 nucleotides: TGTGCCAGCAGTTCCCTCCGGGGGGGACCCACAGATACGCAGTATTTT. Its protein is CASSSLRGGPTDTQYF.

This clonotype has more than one count but fewer than ten. The gene calls are TRBV18 and TRBJ2-4; possible D gene TRBD2, 7 bases. Trimming took 6 bases from V and 6 from J, leaving 21 bases between them. This CDR3 is 16 amino acids long. The germline V gene has CDR1 KGHSH and CDR2 LQKENI. The CDR3 reads CASSLLGGLLGNIQYF. In DNA, the CDR3 is TGTGCCAGCTCCCTCCTGGGGGGGCTGTTAGGAAACATTCAGTACTTC.